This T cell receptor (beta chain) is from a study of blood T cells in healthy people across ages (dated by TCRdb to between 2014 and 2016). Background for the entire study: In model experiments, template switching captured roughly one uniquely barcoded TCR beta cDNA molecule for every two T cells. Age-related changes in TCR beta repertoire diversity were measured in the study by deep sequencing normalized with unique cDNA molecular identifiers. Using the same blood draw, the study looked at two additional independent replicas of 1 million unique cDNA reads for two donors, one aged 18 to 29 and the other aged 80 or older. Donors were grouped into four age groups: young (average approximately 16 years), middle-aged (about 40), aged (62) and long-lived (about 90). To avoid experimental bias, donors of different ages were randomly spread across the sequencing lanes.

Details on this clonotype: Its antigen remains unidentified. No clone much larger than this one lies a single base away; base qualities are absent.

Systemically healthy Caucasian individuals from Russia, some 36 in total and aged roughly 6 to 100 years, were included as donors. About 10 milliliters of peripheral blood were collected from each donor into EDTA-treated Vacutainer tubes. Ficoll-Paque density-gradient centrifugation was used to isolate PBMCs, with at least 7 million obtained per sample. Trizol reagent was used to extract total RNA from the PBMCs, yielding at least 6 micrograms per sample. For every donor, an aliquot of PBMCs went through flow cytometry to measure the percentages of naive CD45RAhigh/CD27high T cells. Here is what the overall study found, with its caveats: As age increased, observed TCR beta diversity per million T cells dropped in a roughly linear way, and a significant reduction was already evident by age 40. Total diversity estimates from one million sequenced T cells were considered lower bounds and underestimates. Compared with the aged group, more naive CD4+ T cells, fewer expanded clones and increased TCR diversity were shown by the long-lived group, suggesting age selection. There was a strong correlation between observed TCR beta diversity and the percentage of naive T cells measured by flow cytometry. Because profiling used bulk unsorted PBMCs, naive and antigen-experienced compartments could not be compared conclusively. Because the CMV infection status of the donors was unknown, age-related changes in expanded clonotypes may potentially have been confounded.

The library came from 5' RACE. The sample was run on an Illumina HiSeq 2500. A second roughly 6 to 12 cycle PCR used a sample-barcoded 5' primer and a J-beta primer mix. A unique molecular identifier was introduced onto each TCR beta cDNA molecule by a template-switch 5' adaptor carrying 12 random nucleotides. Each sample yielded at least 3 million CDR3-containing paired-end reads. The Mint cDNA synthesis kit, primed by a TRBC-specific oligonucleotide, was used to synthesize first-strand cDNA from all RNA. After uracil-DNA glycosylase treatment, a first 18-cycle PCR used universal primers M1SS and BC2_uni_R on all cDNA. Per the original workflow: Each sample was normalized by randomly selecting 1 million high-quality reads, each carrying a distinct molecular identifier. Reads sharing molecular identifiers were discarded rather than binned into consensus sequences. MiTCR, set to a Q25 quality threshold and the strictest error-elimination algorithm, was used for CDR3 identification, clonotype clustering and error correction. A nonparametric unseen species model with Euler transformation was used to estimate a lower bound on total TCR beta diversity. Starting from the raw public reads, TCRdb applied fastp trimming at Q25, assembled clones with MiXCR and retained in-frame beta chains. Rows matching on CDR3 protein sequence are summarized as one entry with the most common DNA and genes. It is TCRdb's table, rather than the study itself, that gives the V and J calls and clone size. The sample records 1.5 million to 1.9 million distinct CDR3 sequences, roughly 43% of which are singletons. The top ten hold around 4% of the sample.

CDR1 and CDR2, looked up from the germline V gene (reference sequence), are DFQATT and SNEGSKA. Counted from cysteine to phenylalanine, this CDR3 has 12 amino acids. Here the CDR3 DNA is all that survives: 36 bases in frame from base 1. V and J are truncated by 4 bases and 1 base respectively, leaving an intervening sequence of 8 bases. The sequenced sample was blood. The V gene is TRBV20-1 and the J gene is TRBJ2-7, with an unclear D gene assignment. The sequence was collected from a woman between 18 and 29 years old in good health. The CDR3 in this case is CSANEVSYEQYF. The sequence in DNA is TGCAGTGCTAATGAGGTGTCCTACGAGCAGTACTTC.